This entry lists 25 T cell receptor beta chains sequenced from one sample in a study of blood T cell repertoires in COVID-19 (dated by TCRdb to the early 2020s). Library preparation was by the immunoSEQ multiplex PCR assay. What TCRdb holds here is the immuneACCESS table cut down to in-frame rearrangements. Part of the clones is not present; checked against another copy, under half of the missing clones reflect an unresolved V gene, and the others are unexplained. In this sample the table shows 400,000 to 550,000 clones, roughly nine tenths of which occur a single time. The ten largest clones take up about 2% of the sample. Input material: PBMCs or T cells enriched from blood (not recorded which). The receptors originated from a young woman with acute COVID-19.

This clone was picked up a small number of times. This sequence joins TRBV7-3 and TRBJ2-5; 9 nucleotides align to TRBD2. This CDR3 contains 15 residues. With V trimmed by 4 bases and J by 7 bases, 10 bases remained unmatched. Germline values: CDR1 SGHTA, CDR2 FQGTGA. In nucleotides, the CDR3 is TGTGCCAGCAGCTCAATAGCGGGGGCCGGAGGGACCCAGTACTTC. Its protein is CASSSIAGAGGTQYF.

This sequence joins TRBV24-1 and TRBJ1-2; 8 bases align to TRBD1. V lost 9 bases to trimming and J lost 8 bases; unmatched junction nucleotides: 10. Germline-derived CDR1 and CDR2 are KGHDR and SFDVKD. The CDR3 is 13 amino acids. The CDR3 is CATSPQGVGGYTF. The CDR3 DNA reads TGTGCCACCTCCCCACAGGGGGTAGGGGGCTACACCTTC.

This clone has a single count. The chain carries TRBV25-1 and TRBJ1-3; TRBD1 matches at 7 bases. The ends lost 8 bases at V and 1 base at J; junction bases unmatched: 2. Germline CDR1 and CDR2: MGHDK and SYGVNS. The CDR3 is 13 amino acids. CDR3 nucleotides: TGTGCCAGCTGCAGGGGGTCTGGAAACACCATATATTTT. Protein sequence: CASCRGSGNTIYF.

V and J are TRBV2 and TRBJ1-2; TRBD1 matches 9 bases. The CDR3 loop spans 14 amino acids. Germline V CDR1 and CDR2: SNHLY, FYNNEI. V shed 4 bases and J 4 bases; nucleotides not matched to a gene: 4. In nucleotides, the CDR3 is TGTGCCAGCAGTGGAAACAGGGGGCTCTATGGCTACACCTTC. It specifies CASSGNRGLYGYTF.

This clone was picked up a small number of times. The CDR3 loop reads CASSHLNEDGYTF. The CDR3 nucleotides are TGTGCCAGTAGCCACCTAAACGAGGATGGCTACACCTTC. The rearrangement uses TRBV19 and TRBJ1-2; D gene ambiguous. This CDR3 region has 13 residues. Germline V CDR1 and CDR2: LNHDA, SQIVND (reference sequence). V was pared by 6 bases and J by 6 bases, with 14 bases between.

The CDR3, as DNA: TGTGCCAGCTCACTCAAACAGGGGTCTAACTATGGCTACACCTTC. Its translation is CASSLKQGSNYGYTF. V gene TRBV18 combines with J gene TRBJ1-2, with TRBD1 identical over 7 bases. J gave up 0 bases and V 4 bases, and 5 bases lay outside the gene matches. CDR3 size: 15 residues. The germline gives CDR1 KGHSH, CDR2 LQKENI.

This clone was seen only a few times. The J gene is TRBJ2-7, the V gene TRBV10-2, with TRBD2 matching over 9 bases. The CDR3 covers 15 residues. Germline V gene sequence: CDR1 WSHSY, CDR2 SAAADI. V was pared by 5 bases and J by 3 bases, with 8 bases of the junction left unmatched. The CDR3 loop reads CASSPVVAGVYEQYF. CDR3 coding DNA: TGCGCCAGCAGTCCGGTGGTAGCGGGAGTCTACGAGCAGTACTTC.

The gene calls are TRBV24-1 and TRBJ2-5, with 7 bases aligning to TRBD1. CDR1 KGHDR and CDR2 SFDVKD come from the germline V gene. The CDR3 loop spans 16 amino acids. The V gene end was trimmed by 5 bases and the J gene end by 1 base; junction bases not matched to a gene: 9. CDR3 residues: CATSGGQARSQETQYF. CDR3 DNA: TGTGCCACCAGTGGTGGACAGGCTAGAAGCCAAGAGACCCAGTACTTC.

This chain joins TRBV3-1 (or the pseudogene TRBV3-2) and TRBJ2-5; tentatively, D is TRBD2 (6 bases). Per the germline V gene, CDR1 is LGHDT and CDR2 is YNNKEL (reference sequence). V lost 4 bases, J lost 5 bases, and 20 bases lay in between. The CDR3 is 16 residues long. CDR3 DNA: TGTGCCAGCAGCCCCCCTGTTGAAGGGACTTTCGAGACCCAGTACTTC. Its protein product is CASSPPVEGTFETQYF.

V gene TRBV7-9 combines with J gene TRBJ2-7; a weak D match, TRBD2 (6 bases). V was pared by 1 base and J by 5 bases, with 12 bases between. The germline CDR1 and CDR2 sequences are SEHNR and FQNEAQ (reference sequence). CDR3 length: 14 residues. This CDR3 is CASSLVGLWDEQYF. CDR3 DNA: TGTGCCAGCAGCTTAGTGGGACTTTGGGACGAGCAGTACTTC.

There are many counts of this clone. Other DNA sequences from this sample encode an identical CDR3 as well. CDR3 in DNA: TGTGCCAGCAGCTCACAGGGGGACACTGAAGCTTTCTTT. It is translated as CASSSQGDTEAFF. The chain links TRBV6-5 to TRBJ1-1; 8 nucleotides match TRBD1. CDR1 is MNHEY and CDR2 is SVGAGI in the germline V gene. The CDR3 consists of 13 residues. V trimming: 6 bases; J trimming: 3 bases; junction bases outside the gene matches: 3.

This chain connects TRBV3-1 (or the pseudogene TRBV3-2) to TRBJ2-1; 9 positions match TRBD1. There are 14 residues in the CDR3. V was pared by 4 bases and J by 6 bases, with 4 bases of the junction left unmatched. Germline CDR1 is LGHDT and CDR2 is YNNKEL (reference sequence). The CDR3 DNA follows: TGTGCCAGCAGCCTGACAGGGGGGGCCAATGAGCAGTTCTTC. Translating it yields CASSLTGGANEQFF.

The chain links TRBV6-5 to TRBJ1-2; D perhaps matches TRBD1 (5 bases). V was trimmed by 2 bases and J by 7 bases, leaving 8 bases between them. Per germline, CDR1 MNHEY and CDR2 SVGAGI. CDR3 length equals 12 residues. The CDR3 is CASSYHRGGYTF. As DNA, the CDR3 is TGTGCCAGCAGTTACCATAGGGGTGGCTACACCTTC.

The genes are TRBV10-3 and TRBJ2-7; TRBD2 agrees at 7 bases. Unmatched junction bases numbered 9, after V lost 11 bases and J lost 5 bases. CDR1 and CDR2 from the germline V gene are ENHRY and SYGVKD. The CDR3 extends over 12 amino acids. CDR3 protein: CASKRGTDEQYF. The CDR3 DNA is TGTGCCTCAAAGCGGGGCACAGACGAGCAGTACTTC.

The DNA of the CDR3 is TGTGCCAGTAGTTCCTACCCGACAGGCCTCTCCTACGAGCAGTACTTC. As protein: CASSSYPTGLSYEQYF. This chain uses TRBV19 with TRBJ2-7; D is perhaps TRBD1 (6 bases). In germline, CDR1 is LNHDA, CDR2 SQIVND (reference sequence). Trimming took off 5 bases at V and 0 bases at J, with 17 bases between the two ends. CDR3 length: 16 residues.

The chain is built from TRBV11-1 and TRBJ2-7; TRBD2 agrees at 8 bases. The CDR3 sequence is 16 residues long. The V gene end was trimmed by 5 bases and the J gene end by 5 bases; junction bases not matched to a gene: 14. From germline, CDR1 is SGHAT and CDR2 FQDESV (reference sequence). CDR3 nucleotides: TGTGCCAGCAGCCCTCTCCGGGGACTAGTAGTCGACGAGCAGTACTTC. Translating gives CASSPLRGLVVDEQYF. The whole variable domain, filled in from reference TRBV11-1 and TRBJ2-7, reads EAEVAQSPRYKITEKSQAVAFWCDPISGHATLYWYRQILGQGPELLVQFQDESVVDDSQLPKDRFSAERLKGVDSTLKIQPAELGDSAMYLCASSPLRGLVVDEQYFGPGTRLTVT.

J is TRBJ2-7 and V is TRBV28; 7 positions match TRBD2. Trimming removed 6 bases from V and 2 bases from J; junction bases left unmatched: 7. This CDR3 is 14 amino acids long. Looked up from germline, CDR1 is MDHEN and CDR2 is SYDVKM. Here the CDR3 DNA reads TGTGCCAGCAGCCGGGACTACCTAACCTACGAGCAGTACTTC. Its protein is CASSRDYLTYEQYF.

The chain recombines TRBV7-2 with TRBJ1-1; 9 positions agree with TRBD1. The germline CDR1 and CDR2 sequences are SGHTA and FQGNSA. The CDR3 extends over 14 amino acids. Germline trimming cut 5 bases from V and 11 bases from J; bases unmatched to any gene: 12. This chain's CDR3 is CASSPGGTGRMAFF. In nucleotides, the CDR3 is TGTGCCAGCAGCCCCGGGGGGACAGGGAGAATGGCTTTCTTT.

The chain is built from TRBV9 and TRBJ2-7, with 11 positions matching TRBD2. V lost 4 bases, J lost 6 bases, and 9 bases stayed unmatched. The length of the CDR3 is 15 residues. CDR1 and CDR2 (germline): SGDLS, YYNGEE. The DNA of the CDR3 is TGTGCCAGCAGCAAGTTAGCGGGGGGGCGCTCCGAGCAGTACTTC. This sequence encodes CASSKLAGGRSEQYF.

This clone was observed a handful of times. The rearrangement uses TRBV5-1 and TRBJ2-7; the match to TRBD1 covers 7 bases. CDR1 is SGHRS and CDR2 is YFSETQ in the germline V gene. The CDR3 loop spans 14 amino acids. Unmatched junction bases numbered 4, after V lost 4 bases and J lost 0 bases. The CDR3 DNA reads TGCGCCAGCAGCCTCCGGGACAGCTCCTACGAGCAGTACTTC. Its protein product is CASSLRDSSYEQYF. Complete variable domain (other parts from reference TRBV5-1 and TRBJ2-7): KAGVTQTPRYLIKTRGQQVTLSCSPISGHRSVSWYQQTPGQGLQFLFEYFSETQRNKGNFPGRFSGRQFSNSRSEMNVSTLELGDSALYLCASSLRDSSYEQYFGPGTRLTVT.

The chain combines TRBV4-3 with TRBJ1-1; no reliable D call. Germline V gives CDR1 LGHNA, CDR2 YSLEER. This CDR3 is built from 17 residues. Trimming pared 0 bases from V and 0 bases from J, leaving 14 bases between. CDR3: CASSQDRVEGMNTEAFF. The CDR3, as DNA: TGCGCCAGCAGCCAAGATCGGGTCGAGGGAATGAACACTGAAGCTTTCTTT.

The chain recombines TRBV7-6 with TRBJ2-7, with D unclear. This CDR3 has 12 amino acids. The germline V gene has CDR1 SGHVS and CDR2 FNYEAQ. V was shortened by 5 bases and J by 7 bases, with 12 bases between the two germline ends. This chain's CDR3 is CASSPGGWEQYF. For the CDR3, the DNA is TGTGCCAGCAGCCCCGGCGGATGGGAGCAGTACTTC.

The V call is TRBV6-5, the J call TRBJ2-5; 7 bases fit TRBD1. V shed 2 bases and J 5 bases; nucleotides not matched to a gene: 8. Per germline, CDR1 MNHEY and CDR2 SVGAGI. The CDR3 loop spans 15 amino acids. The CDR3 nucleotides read TGTGCCAGCAGTTACGGGGACAGCTTAAGGGAGACCCAGTACTTC. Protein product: CASSYGDSLRETQYF.

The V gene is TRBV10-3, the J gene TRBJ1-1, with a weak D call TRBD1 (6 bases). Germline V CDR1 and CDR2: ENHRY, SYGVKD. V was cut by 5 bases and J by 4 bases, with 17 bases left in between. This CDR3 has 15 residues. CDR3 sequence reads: CAISQAGDMGTEAFF. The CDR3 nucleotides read TGTGCCATCAGTCAGGCAGGGGATATGGGCACTGAAGCTTTCTTT.

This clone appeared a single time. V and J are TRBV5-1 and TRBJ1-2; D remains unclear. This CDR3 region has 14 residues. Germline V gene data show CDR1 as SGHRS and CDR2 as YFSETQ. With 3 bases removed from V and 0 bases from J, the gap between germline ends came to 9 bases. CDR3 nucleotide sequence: TGCGCCAGCAGCTCTGGACTCACTAACTATGGCTACACCTTC. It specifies CASSSGLTNYGYTF.